Listed below are T cell receptor beta chains from one sample, sequenced in a study of blood T cell repertoires in COVID-19. Assay used: immunoSEQ multiplex PCR; TCRdb lists only in-frame clones, some missing. The sample shows some 700,000 clones, 85% to 90% of them seen only once. The sample taken for sequencing was peripheral blood. The origin of the receptors is a woman under 30 with acute or convalescent COVID-19. The CDR3 runs from the conserved cysteine through the conserved F or W. Each record gives: V gene, clone size, D gene, J gene, CDR3 DNA, CDR3 protein. A D gene is named only where the DNA matches it firmly. Some rows have no size entry. The others give once, few or many, or a class for an expanded clone.

V gene: TRBV6-5; clone size: .; D gene: .; J gene: TRBJ1-4; CDR3 DNA: TGTGCCAGCAGTTTCGGGACTCGGGAAAAACTGTTTTTT; CDR3 protein: CASSFGTREKLFF
V gene: TRBV14; clone size: .; D gene: TRBD1; J gene: TRBJ1-1; CDR3 DNA: TGTGCCAGCAGCCAAGTCAGGGGGCCGAACACTGAAGCTTTCTTT; CDR3 protein: CASSQVRGPNTEAFF
V gene: TRBV27; clone size: .; D gene: .; J gene: TRBJ1-2; CDR3 DNA: TGTGCCAGCAGGAGAAAGGACAGCCTAGGGTATGGCTACACCTTC; CDR3 protein: CASRRKDSLGYGYTF
V gene: TRBV4-3; clone size: once; D gene: TRBD1; J gene: TRBJ1-3; CDR3 DNA: TGCGCCAGCAGCCAAGGCACAGGGGGATCGAGCTCTGGAAACACCATATATTTT; CDR3 protein: CASSQGTGGSSSGNTIYF
V gene: TRBV29-1; clone size: .; D gene: TRBD1; J gene: TRBJ1-2; CDR3 DNA: TGCAGCGTCTCGACAGGGACTTATGGCTACACCTTC; CDR3 protein: CSVSTGTYGYTF
V gene: TRBV18; clone size: .; D gene: .; J gene: TRBJ1-1; CDR3 DNA: TGTGCCAGCTCCCCATTACAGGCGAACACTGAAGCTTTCTTT; CDR3 protein: CASSPLQANTEAFF
V gene: TRBV30; clone size: .; D gene: .; J gene: TRBJ2-7; CDR3 DNA: TGTGCCTGGACGTCGGTTACCTACGAGCAGTACTTC; CDR3 protein: CAWTSVTYEQYF
V gene: TRBV9; clone size: .; D gene: .; J gene: TRBJ2-1; CDR3 DNA: TGTGCCAGCAGCGTAGCTGGAGACAATGAGCAGTTCTTC; CDR3 protein: CASSVAGDNEQFF
V gene: TRBV4-2; clone size: .; D gene: TRBD2; J gene: TRBJ2-1; CDR3 DNA: TGTGCCAGCAGCCAATTTCAAGGGGGGCTAGCGGGGGCGGTGTTCTTC; CDR3 protein: CASSQFQGGLAGAVFF
V gene: TRBV27; clone size: .; D gene: .; J gene: TRBJ1-2; CDR3 DNA: TGTGCCACCAGGGAGGGACTCTCCACCTATGGCTACACCTTC; CDR3 protein: CATREGLSTYGYTF
V gene: TRBV30; clone size: .; D gene: .; J gene: TRBJ1-3; CDR3 DNA: TGTGCCTGGAGCGTTTCCTTCCGGAGGGACTCTGGAAACACCATATATTTT; CDR3 protein: CAWSVSFRRDSGNTIYF
V gene: TRBV9; clone size: .; D gene: .; J gene: TRBJ1-1; CDR3 DNA: TGTGCCAGCAGCGAGCGGACGGGGAACACTGAAGCTTTCTTT; CDR3 protein: CASSERTGNTEAFF
V gene: TRBV3-1/TRBV3-2; clone size: .; D gene: .; J gene: TRBJ1-1; CDR3 DNA: TGTGCCAGCAGCTTAGCATCGGGACAGAACACTGAAGCTTTCTTT; CDR3 protein: CASSLASGQNTEAFF
V gene: TRBV19; clone size: .; D gene: TRBD1; J gene: TRBJ1-2; CDR3 DNA: TGTGCCAGTAGTGATACCACAGGGGGCTATTATGGCTACACCTTC; CDR3 protein: CASSDTTGGYYGYTF
V gene: TRBV7-9; clone size: once; D gene: .; J gene: TRBJ2-1; CDR3 DNA: TGTGCCAGCAGCTTAGTAGGGGGATACAATGAGCAGTTCTTC; CDR3 protein: CASSLVGGYNEQFF
V gene: TRBV11-2; clone size: .; D gene: TRBD1; J gene: TRBJ1-5; CDR3 DNA: TGTGCCAGCAGCGCACCGGGACAGAATCAGCCCCAGCATTTT; CDR3 protein: CASSAPGQNQPQHF
V gene: TRBV28; clone size: .; D gene: .; J gene: TRBJ1-1; CDR3 DNA: TGTGCCAGCATCTGGGGGGGGCGGAATACTGAAGCTTTCTTT; CDR3 protein: CASIWGGRNTEAFF
V gene: TRBV27; clone size: .; D gene: .; J gene: TRBJ2-7; CDR3 DNA: TGTGCCAGCAGTTTATCCGGAACAGCCTACGAGCAGTACTTC; CDR3 protein: CASSLSGTAYEQYF
V gene: TRBV5-1; clone size: .; D gene: TRBD1; J gene: TRBJ1-1; CDR3 DNA: TGCGCCAGCAGCTACAGGGGGAACACTGAAGCTTTCTTT; CDR3 protein: CASSYRGNTEAFF
V gene: TRBV12-5; clone size: .; D gene: TRBD2; J gene: TRBJ2-1; CDR3 DNA: TGTGCTAGTGGTTTGGTAATTGGACTCAGCGGGGATCGCATTGTTGAGCAGTTCTTC; CDR3 protein: CASGLVIGLSGDRIVEQFF
V gene: TRBV30; clone size: .; D gene: .; J gene: TRBJ2-7; CDR3 DNA: TGTGCCTGGGACAGTCCCCAGGACGAGCAGTACTTC; CDR3 protein: CAWDSPQDEQYF
V gene: TRBV28; clone size: .; D gene: .; J gene: TRBJ2-3; CDR3 DNA: TGTGCCAGCAGAACTCCGGGGGATACGCAGTATTTT; CDR3 protein: CASRTPGDTQYF
V gene: TRBV12-3/TRBV12-4; clone size: .; D gene: .; J gene: TRBJ1-1; CDR3 DNA: TGTGCCAGCAGTACACAGAACACTGAAGCTTTCTTT; CDR3 protein: CASSTQNTEAFF
V gene: TRBV12-3/TRBV12-4; clone size: .; D gene: .; J gene: TRBJ1-1; CDR3 DNA: TGTGCCAGCAGGACCAGGGCCCTGGATGAAGCTTTCTTT; CDR3 protein: CASRTRALDEAFF
V gene: TRBV14; clone size: .; D gene: .; J gene: TRBJ2-2; CDR3 DNA: TGTGCCAGCAGCCACCGAGGAGCCTCCTTTAACACCGGGGAGCTGTTTTTT; CDR3 protein: CASSHRGASFNTGELFF
V gene: TRBV28; clone size: .; D gene: .; J gene: TRBJ1-1; CDR3 DNA: TGTGCCAGCGGAGCGGGGGGCGCGTCAATGAACACTGAAGCTTTCTTT; CDR3 protein: CASGAGGASMNTEAFF
V gene: TRBV9; clone size: .; D gene: .; J gene: TRBJ1-3; CDR3 DNA: TGTGCCAGCAGCGTAGATCTCCTGCACAGCTCTGGAAACACCATATATTTT; CDR3 protein: CASSVDLLHSSGNTIYF
V gene: TRBV6-2/TRBV6-3; clone size: few; D gene: .; J gene: TRBJ2-7; CDR3 DNA: TGTGCCAGCAGTTACTATGAGGCAGTTTCCTACGAGCAGTACTTC; CDR3 protein: CASSYYEAVSYEQYF
V gene: TRBV5-1; clone size: once; D gene: .; J gene: TRBJ2-1; CDR3 DNA: TGCGCCAGCATCGGGGGTTACAATGAGCAGTTCTTC; CDR3 protein: CASIGGYNEQFF
V gene: TRBV5-1; clone size: .; D gene: .; J gene: TRBJ2-7; CDR3 DNA: TGCGCCAGCAGCTTGGATTCCGGGTGGGGGGCCTACGAGCAGTACTTC; CDR3 protein: CASSLDSGWGAYEQYF
V gene: TRBV5-1; clone size: .; D gene: TRBD1; J gene: TRBJ1-2; CDR3 DNA: TGCGCCAGCAGCAACCCTCTACGGGACAGCAAAAACTATGGCTACACCTTC; CDR3 protein: CASSNPLRDSKNYGYTF
V gene: TRBV4-3; clone size: .; D gene: .; J gene: TRBJ1-4; CDR3 DNA: TGCGCCAGCAGCCAAGGGGGGCCTGAATCTAATGAAAAACTGTTTTTT; CDR3 protein: CASSQGGPESNEKLFF
V gene: TRBV30; clone size: .; D gene: .; J gene: TRBJ1-2; CDR3 DNA: TGTGCCTGGATAGCTAACTATGGCTACACCTTC; CDR3 protein: CAWIANYGYTF
V gene: TRBV5-1; clone size: .; D gene: TRBD2; J gene: TRBJ2-1; CDR3 DNA: TGCGCCAGCAGCTTGTCTAGCGGGGGGGCCTATGAGCAGTTCTTC; CDR3 protein: CASSLSSGGAYEQFF
V gene: TRBV7-2; clone size: .; D gene: TRBD1; J gene: TRBJ2-7; CDR3 DNA: TGTGCCAGCAGCTTGACAGGGGCCTACGAGCAGTACTTC; CDR3 protein: CASSLTGAYEQYF
V gene: TRBV14; clone size: .; D gene: TRBD1; J gene: TRBJ2-7; CDR3 DNA: TGTGCCAGCAGCCGACAGGGTATCTACGAGCAGTACTTC; CDR3 protein: CASSRQGIYEQYF
V gene: TRBV19; clone size: few; D gene: TRBD1; J gene: TRBJ1-5; CDR3 DNA: TGTGCCAGTAGTTTATGGACAGGAGGACACAATCAGCCCCAGCATTTT; CDR3 protein: CASSLWTGGHNQPQHF
V gene: TRBV3-1/TRBV3-2; clone size: .; D gene: TRBD1; J gene: TRBJ1-5; CDR3 DNA: TGTGCCAGCAGCCATTCTACAGGGGGACTACAGCCCCAGCATTTT; CDR3 protein: CASSHSTGGLQPQHF
V gene: TRBV27; clone size: .; D gene: TRBD2; J gene: TRBJ2-2; CDR3 DNA: TGTGCCAGCAGTTTATCGGTCCCAGGGAGGGCCGGGGAGCTGTTTTTT; CDR3 protein: CASSLSVPGRAGELFF
V gene: TRBV13; clone size: .; D gene: TRBD1; J gene: TRBJ2-5; CDR3 DNA: TGTGCCAGCAGTCCATTGGCGGGACAGGGGGCAGAGACCCAGTACTTC; CDR3 protein: CASSPLAGQGAETQYF
V gene: TRBV6-2/TRBV6-3; clone size: .; D gene: .; J gene: TRBJ2-1; CDR3 DNA: TGTGCCAGCAGCCGAACAGCGGAGGTTGAGCAGTTCTTC; CDR3 protein: CASSRTAEVEQFF
V gene: TRBV10-1; clone size: .; D gene: .; J gene: TRBJ2-1; CDR3 DNA: TGCGCCAGCAGTGAGGACTGGAGCTCCTACAATGAGCAGTTCTTC; CDR3 protein: CASSEDWSSYNEQFF
V gene: TRBV27; clone size: .; D gene: TRBD1; J gene: TRBJ1-4; CDR3 DNA: TGTGCCAGCAGTTTCGGGACAGAGCCGAATGAAAAACTGTTTTTT; CDR3 protein: CASSFGTEPNEKLFF
V gene: TRBV10-2; clone size: .; D gene: .; J gene: TRBJ1-2; CDR3 DNA: TGCGCCAGCAGTGAGTCGATCTTGGTTCAGGCACTCTATGGCTACACCTTC; CDR3 protein: CASSESILVQALYGYTF
V gene: TRBV5-3; clone size: .; D gene: TRBD1; J gene: TRBJ1-5; CDR3 DNA: TGTGCCAGAAAGGACAGGGTGGACGTCGATCAGCCCCAGCATTTT; CDR3 protein: CARKDRVDVDQPQHF
V gene: TRBV19; clone size: .; D gene: .; J gene: TRBJ1-2; CDR3 DNA: TGTGCCAGTAGTATAAGCGGACAGTTTAACTATGGCTACACCTTC; CDR3 protein: CASSISGQFNYGYTF
V gene: TRBV30; clone size: .; D gene: .; J gene: TRBJ1-1; CDR3 DNA: TGTGCCTGGAGTAGGGGGACCCAGCACACTGAAGCTTTCTTT; CDR3 protein: CAWSRGTQHTEAFF
V gene: TRBV12-5; clone size: .; D gene: .; J gene: TRBJ2-3; CDR3 DNA: TGTGCTAGCCGATTGTATCGGTTGAGCACAGATACGCAGTATTTT; CDR3 protein: CASRLYRLSTDTQYF
V gene: TRBV29-1; clone size: .; D gene: TRBD1; J gene: TRBJ2-7; CDR3 DNA: TGCAGCGTTGTGGACAGGACCTACGAGCAGTACTTC; CDR3 protein: CSVVDRTYEQYF
V gene: TRBV5-1; clone size: .; D gene: TRBD1; J gene: TRBJ1-4; CDR3 DNA: TGCGCCAGCAGCTCTCGAATTACGACAGGGGGGAAGAATGAAAAACTGTTTTTT; CDR3 protein: CASSSRITTGGKNEKLFF
V gene: TRBV7-9; clone size: many; D gene: .; J gene: TRBJ2-7; CDR3 DNA: TGTGCCAGCAGCTTAACCACGGCCTACGAGCAGTACTTC; CDR3 protein: CASSLTTAYEQYF
V gene: TRBV5-5; clone size: .; D gene: TRBD1; J gene: TRBJ1-6; CDR3 DNA: TGTGCCAGCAGCCAATCGACAGGGCGGCTTTCCTTTGAGTCACCCCTCCACTTT; CDR3 protein: CASSQSTGRLSFESPLHF
V gene: TRBV9; clone size: .; D gene: TRBD2; J gene: TRBJ2-1; CDR3 DNA: TGTGCCAGCAGCGTCTCAGCGGGGGGTTACAATGAGCAGTTCTTC; CDR3 protein: CASSVSAGGYNEQFF